The 4 T cell receptor beta chains below were found in one sample sequenced in a study of control samples from healthy donors and cancer patients. Clones were sequenced by immunoSEQ multiplex PCR, and TCRdb holds only the in-frame ones, with some missing. Of roughly 130,000 clones in the sample, 80% to 95% were seen once. The specimen sequenced was blood. These receptors all stem from a young man in good health.

The sample holds one count of this clone. The chain combines TRBV5-4 with TRBJ2-2, with D unresolved. V was cut by 0 bases and J by 6 bases, with 9 bases left in between. CDR3 length equals 14 residues. Germline loops: CDR1 SGHNT, CDR2 YYREEE (reference sequence). The CDR3 spells CASSLGLEAGELFF. In DNA, the CDR3 is TGTGCCAGCAGCTTGGGGCTAGAGGCCGGGGAGCTGTTTTTT.

The chain recombines TRBV29-1 with TRBJ1-2, with a weak D call TRBD1 (5 bases). The V end was cut by 5 bases, the J end by 7 bases, with 17 bases between. The CDR3 extends over 13 amino acids. From germline, CDR1 is SQVTM and CDR2 ANQGSEA. The CDR3 DNA sequence: TGCAGCGTTATAAGCGGTGGCAGGGCTGGCTACACCTTC. Translated, it gives CSVISGGRAGYTF.

This clone appeared once. The V and J genes are TRBV2 and TRBJ2-7; 8 bases are a match to TRBD2. Germline loops: CDR1 SNHLY, CDR2 FYNNEI. The CDR3 has 15 amino acids. V dropped 8 bases and J dropped 0; count of bases not matched to a gene: 9. The CDR3 DNA reads as TGTGCCAGCGTTCCCATGACTAGCGCCTCCTACGAGCAGTACTTC. Translated: CASVPMTSASYEQYF.

This sequence joins TRBV5-4 and TRBJ2-5; 8 nucleotides match TRBD1. The J call is in doubt because the DNA end fits TRBJ2-7 better. The CDR3 extends over 13 amino acids. Germline V lookup: CDR1 SGHNT, CDR2 YYREEE (reference sequence). The CDR3 DNA reads TGTGCCAGCAGCTCCGGACAGGGATACGAGCAGTACTTC. Amino acid sequence: CASSSGQGYEQYF.